Shown below are 27 T cell receptor beta chains from a single sample sequenced in a study of blood T cell repertoires in COVID-19. The protocol was immunoSEQ multiplex PCR, while the TCRdb copy is restricted to in-frame clones and leaves out a portion. The sample records roughly 360,000 clones, more than 75% being singletons. The sequencing input was PBMCs or T cells enriched from blood (not recorded which). All receptors come from a man aged 25-40 years who had recovered from COVID-19.

The chain has TRBV7-9 and TRBJ2-7, with D maybe TRBD1 (5 bases). The CDR3 length is 16 residues. V was trimmed by 4 bases and J by 6 bases, leaving 22 bases between them. Looked up from germline, CDR1 is SEHNR and CDR2 is FQNEAQ (reference sequence). DNA for the CDR3: TGTGCCAGCAGCTCACAGGACGCCTCCCGAAACACCGAGCAGTACTTC. Its translation is CASSSQDASRNTEQYF. The full variable domain, with the rest looked up from reference TRBV7-9 and TRBJ2-7, is DTGVSQNPRHKITKRGQNVTFRCDPISEHNRLYWYRQTLGQGPEFLTYFQNEAQLEKSRLLSDRFSAERPKGSFSTLEIQRTEQGDSAMYLCASSSQDASRNTEQYFGPGTRLTVT.

V gene TRBV11-1 combines with J gene TRBJ1-1; 7 bases are a match to TRBD1. There are 15 residues in the CDR3. Germline lookup yields CDR1 SGHAT and CDR2 FQDESV (reference sequence). V gave up 2 bases and J gave up 8 bases; unmatched junction bases: 11. The CDR3 is CASSLIMSPGQEAFF. The CDR3 nucleotides read TGTGCCAGCAGCTTAATTATGAGTCCGGGACAGGAAGCTTTCTTT.

DNA for the CDR3: TGCGCCAGCAGCCAGAGACCGGGACAGCTCAATCAGCCCCAGCATTTT. The encoded protein is CASSQRPGQLNQPQHF. J is TRBJ1-5 and V is TRBV4-1, with 7 bases aligning to TRBD1. The CDR3 has 16 amino acids. The V gene's germline CDR1 is MGHRA and CDR2 YSYEKL. With V trimmed by 3 bases and J by 3 bases, 8 bases remained unmatched.

A word on this clone: This specimen includes other DNA sequences encoding the same CDR3. The rearrangement links TRBV9 to TRBJ2-7; D uncertain. CDR3 length: 12 residues. From germline, CDR1 is SGDLS and CDR2 YYNGEE. Trimming shortened V by 0 bases and J by 6 bases, and 7 bases separated the two germline ends. Here the CDR3 reads CASSVASGEQYF. CDR3 DNA: TGTGCCAGCAGCGTAGCGTCGGGCGAGCAGTACTTC. The full variable domain, in which reference TRBV9 and TRBJ2-7 provide the parts outside the CDR3, is DSGVTQTPKHLITATGQRVTLRCSPRSGDLSVYWYQQSLDQGLQFLIQYYNGEERAKGNILERFSAQQFPDLHSELNLSSLELGDSALYFCASSVASGEQYFGPGTRLTVT.

This clone has a handful of counts. V and J are TRBV5-1 and TRBJ1-1, with unresolved D. CDR1 and CDR2 (germline): SGHRS, YFSETQ. V lost 4 bases, J lost 1 base, and 8 bases lay in between. This CDR3 contains 13 residues. In DNA form, the CDR3 reads TGCGCCAGCAGCCAGGCACCGAACACTGAAGCTTTCTTT. Residues: CASSQAPNTEAFF.

The chain is built from TRBV29-1 and TRBJ2-5; possible D gene TRBD1, 5 bases. Germline-derived CDR1 and CDR2 are SQVTM and ANQGSEA. This CDR3 is built from 11 residues. Deletions cut 6 bases from V and 2 bases from J, with 7 bases between. CDR3 bases: TGCAGCGTACAGGCACAAGAGACCCAGTACTTC. Protein sequence: CSVQAQETQYF.

The V and J genes are TRBV15 and TRBJ2-3; no clear D. Germline CDR1 is LNHNV and CDR2 is YYDKDF (reference sequence). Trimming removed 0 bases from V and 2 bases from J, with 9 bases in between. The CDR3 runs 15 residues. The CDR3 region is CATSRDGDNTDTQYF. CDR3 DNA sequence: TGTGCCACCAGCAGAGATGGCGACAACACAGATACGCAGTATTTT.

This rearrangement joins TRBV19 to TRBJ1-5; D is ambiguous. V lost 3 bases to trimming and J lost 2 bases, with 14 bases between them. Germline lookup yields CDR1 LNHDA and CDR2 SQIVND (reference sequence). The CDR3 has 16 amino acids. Here the CDR3 DNA reads TGTGCCAGTAGTATTCACGACTTGGGAGGCAATCAGCCCCAGCATTTT. This encodes CASSIHDLGGNQPQHF.

The V and J genes are TRBV2 and TRBJ2-7, with TRBD1 as a possible D gene (5 bases). The germline gives CDR1 SNHLY, CDR2 FYNNEI. The CDR3 is made up of 15 amino acids. V lost 6 bases and J lost 1, with 16 bases in between. Written as DNA, the CDR3 is TGTGCCAGCAGCCTGGACACCCTTGTGTCCTACGAGCAGTACTTC. Translating it yields CASSLDTLVSYEQYF.

This clone was recorded a few times. This chain links TRBV13 with TRBJ2-1; D gene uncertain. CDR1 and CDR2 from the germline V gene are PRHDT and FYEKMQ (reference sequence). V was pared by 6 bases and J by 4 bases, with 10 bases between. This CDR3 has 13 amino acids. The CDR3 DNA reads TGTGCCAGCAGTTCTAAGATTTACAATGAGCAGTTCTTC. This codes for CASSSKIYNEQFF.

This chain uses TRBV6-5 with TRBJ1-6; D gene unclear. The germline V gene has CDR1 MNHEY and CDR2 SVGAGI. V shed 7 bases and J shed 5 bases, with 12 bases lying between them. The CDR3 is 14 residues long. This CDR3 reads CASTGRADNSPLHF. In DNA form, the CDR3 reads TGTGCCAGCACGGGTCGCGCCGATAATTCACCCCTCCACTTT.

This chain joins TRBV2 and TRBJ2-2; 10 bases fit TRBD1. V shed 6 bases, J shed 5 bases, and the junction held 6 bases outside the gene matches. The CDR3 has 15 amino acids. Germline V CDR1 and CDR2: SNHLY, FYNNEI. The CDR3 coding sequence is TGTGCCAGCAGGGCCGGGACAGGGGTTACCGGGGAGCTGTTTTTT. Its translation is CASRAGTGVTGELFF.

V and J are TRBV12-5 and TRBJ2-1; 8 nucleotides agree with TRBD1. V was pared by 4 bases and J by 4 bases, with 3 bases of the junction left unmatched. Germline V CDR1 and CDR2: LGHNT, FRNRAP. This CDR3 comprises 14 residues. The CDR3 protein is CASGSGQGYNEQFF. The CDR3 DNA is TGTGCTAGTGGTTCCGGACAGGGTTACAATGAGCAGTTCTTC.

The rearrangement links TRBV11-2 to TRBJ1-4; 7 nucleotides agree with TRBD1. The CDR3 has 13 amino acids. Losses at the gene ends were 5 bases for V and 13 bases for J; bases not matched to a gene: 10. From germline, CDR1 is SGHAT and CDR2 FQNNGV. The CDR3 DNA is TGTGCCAGCAGCCCATCGGACAGGCGGGGACTGTTTTTT. This translates into CASSPSDRRGLFF.

V usage is TRBV19 and J usage is TRBJ1-5; 12 bases map to TRBD1. This CDR3 is built from 19 residues. Trimming removed 6 bases from V and 2 bases from J; junction bases left unmatched: 14. From germline, CDR1 is LNHDA and CDR2 SQIVND (reference sequence). The CDR3 bases are TGTGCCAGTAGGGATCACCGGGACAGGGGGCGCGGGGGCAATCAGCCCCAGCATTTT. Translation gives CASRDHRDRGRGGNQPQHF.

The chain combines TRBV11-2 with TRBJ1-5, with D perhaps TRBD1 (5 bases). V lost 1 base and J 2 bases, leaving 12 bases between the germline ends. CDR3 length: 16 amino acids. Germline V gene sequence: CDR1 SGHAT, CDR2 FQNNGV. CDR3 amino acids: CASSLGAGWGNQPQHF. Here the CDR3 DNA reads TGTGCCAGCAGCTTAGGGGCAGGGTGGGGCAATCAGCCCCAGCATTTT.

V usage is TRBV6-1 and J usage is TRBJ2-7; TRBD1 might be the D (5 bases). Trimming took 3 bases from V and 4 from J, leaving 13 bases between them. From germline, CDR1 is MNHNS and CDR2 SASEGT. This CDR3 has 14 amino acids. In nucleotides, the CDR3 is TGTGCCAGCAGTGACAGGGTACGAATGTACGAGCAGTACTTC. It yields the protein CASSDRVRMYEQYF.

The chain combines TRBV5-5 with TRBJ1-2, with D perhaps matching TRBD1 (5 bases). V shed 4 bases and J shed 2 bases, with 9 bases lying between them. Germline CDR1 SGHKS, CDR2 YYEKEE (reference sequence). The CDR3 consists of 13 residues. CDR3 sequence reads: CASSLTVNYGYTF. The CDR3, as DNA: TGTGCCAGCAGCCTGACAGTAAACTATGGCTACACCTTC.

This clone was recorded only once. The J gene is TRBJ2-4, the V gene TRBV7-9, with 10 bases that match TRBD1. The CDR3 spans 18 residues. V was clipped by 0 bases and J by 0 bases; unmatched bases: 5. Per the germline V gene, CDR1 is SEHNR and CDR2 is FQNEAQ (reference sequence). CDR3 loop: CASSLAGTGVLAKNIQYF. CDR3 in DNA: TGTGCCAGCAGCTTAGCAGGGACAGGGGTACTAGCCAAAAACATTCAGTACTTC.

This chain uses TRBV19 with TRBJ1-5; D might be TRBD1 (5 bases). CDR3 length: 13 amino acids. Trimming took off 7 bases at V and 4 bases at J, with 11 bases between the two ends. Germline CDR1 and CDR2: LNHDA and SQIVND (reference sequence). The CDR3 sequence: CASNFGGNQPQHF. CDR3 coding DNA: TGTGCCAGTAACTTCGGGGGGAATCAGCCCCAGCATTTT.

The chain recombines TRBV5-6 with TRBJ1-2, with 11 bases that match TRBD1. There are 15 residues in the CDR3. Germline V lookup: CDR1 SGHDT, CDR2 YYEEEE. The junction had 2 bases not matched to a gene; V was cut back by 1 base and J by 3 bases. In DNA form, the CDR3 reads TGTGCCAGCAGCTTGATGGGACAGGGGGACTATGGCTACACCTTC. Its protein product is CASSLMGQGDYGYTF.

The chain couples TRBV18 to TRBJ1-6, with D tentatively TRBD1 (5 bases). Trimming removed 4 bases from V and 9 bases from J, with 22 bases in between. CDR1 is KGHSH, CDR2 LQKENI, per germline. The CDR3 spans 17 residues. CDR3 protein: CASSRGLQDLTPSPLHF. The CDR3 DNA sequence: TGTGCCAGCTCACGCGGCCTACAGGATTTGACCCCTTCACCCCTCCACTTT.

This chain links TRBV29-1 with TRBJ2-3, with D perhaps matching TRBD1 (6 bases). Per the germline V gene, CDR1 is SQVTM and CDR2 is ANQGSEA. CDR3 size: 16 residues. The ends were cut back, 6 bases at V and 0 bases at J, with 19 bases in the middle. CDR3 sequence (DNA): TGCAGCGTCGTCCCCGGGACACCTACTAGCACAGATACGCAGTATTTT. This sequence encodes CSVVPGTPTSTDTQYF.

V is TRBV30 and J is TRBJ2-1; TRBD1 is a possible D gene (6 bases). CDR3 length: 15 residues. Trimming left V 0 bases short and J 2 bases short, with 11 bases between. Germline CDR1 reads GTSNPN; CDR2 reads SVGIG (reference sequence). The CDR3 region is CAWSVGDIPYNEQFF. CDR3 sequence (DNA): TGTGCCTGGAGTGTAGGGGACATACCCTACAATGAGCAGTTCTTC.

The rearrangement links TRBV5-1 to TRBJ1-2, with 7 bases lining up with TRBD1. Trimming took 4 bases from V and 4 from J; bases not matched to a gene: 10. This CDR3 comprises 15 residues. Germline CDR1 is SGHRS and CDR2 is YFSETQ. The CDR3 region is CASSRDADRSYGYTF. In DNA form, the CDR3 reads TGCGCCAGCAGCCGCGACGCGGACAGGAGCTATGGCTACACCTTC.

J is TRBJ1-1 and V is TRBV7-9, with TRBD1 as a possible D gene (6 bases). V was shortened by 3 bases and J by 2 bases, with 10 bases between the two germline ends. The germline V gene encodes CDR1 SEHNR and CDR2 FQNEAQ (reference sequence). This CDR3 spans 14 amino acids. The CDR3 DNA sequence: TGTGCCAGCAGCTTGGCACAGGGAAACACTGAAGCTTTCTTT. Translated: CASSLAQGNTEAFF.

This rearrangement joins TRBV4-1 to TRBJ2-5; 12 bases match TRBD2. The germline CDR1 and CDR2 sequences are MGHRA and YSYEKL. The CDR3 runs to 16 residues. Trimming removed 4 bases from V and 5 bases from J; junction bases left unmatched: 8. CDR3 coding DNA: TGCGCCAGCAGCCCGCCCCGACTAGCGGGGGTGGAGACCCAGTACTTC. Translation gives CASSPPRLAGVETQYF.